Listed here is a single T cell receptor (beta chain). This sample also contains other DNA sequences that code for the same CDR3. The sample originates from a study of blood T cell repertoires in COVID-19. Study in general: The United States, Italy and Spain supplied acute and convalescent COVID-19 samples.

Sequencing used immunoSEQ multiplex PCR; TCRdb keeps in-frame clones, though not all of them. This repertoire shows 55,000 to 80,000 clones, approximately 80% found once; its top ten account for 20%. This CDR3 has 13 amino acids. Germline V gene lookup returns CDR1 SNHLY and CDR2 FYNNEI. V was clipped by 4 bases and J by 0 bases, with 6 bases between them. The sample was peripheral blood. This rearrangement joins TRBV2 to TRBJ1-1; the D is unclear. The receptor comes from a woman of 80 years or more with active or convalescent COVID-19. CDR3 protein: CASSVGLNTEAFF. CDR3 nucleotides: TGTGCCAGCAGTGTGGGCTTGAACACTGAAGCTTTCTTT.